This T cell receptor (beta chain) was recorded in a study of T-cell reconstitution after alpha-beta-depleted transplantation in children listed by TCRdb under 2016. Study-wide context: Using TCR repertoire profiling, the study quantitatively followed how T-cell immune reconstitution unfolded in children after TCRalphabeta/CD19-depleted allogeneic hematopoietic cell transplantation.

To prepare the library, PCR was applied. The run used an Illumina HiSeq 2500. TCR libraries were prepared with molecular barcoding, using unique molecular identifiers to normalize TCRbeta repertoire quantification. TCRdb reanalyzed the raw reads on its own, using fastp at Q25 for trimming and MiXCR for clone calling, and kept in-frame beta chains. Each CDR3 protein gets just one entry, which takes the most common genes and DNA from the rows behind it. The sample table shows fewer than 550,000 distinct CDR3 sequences, and 11% are seen once. The ten largest clones represent 4.5% to 7% of the sample. The CDR3 covers 15 residues, taking in both the cysteine and the phenylalanine. The only DNA kept is the CDR3, 45 bases in frame from the first base. CDR1 and CDR2, per the germline V gene, are MGHDK and SYGVNS. V has 4 bases trimmed and J has 2 bases trimmed; junction bases matching no gene number 7. For this clonotype: Its antigen remains undetermined. No clone much larger than this one lies a single base away; base qualities are absent.

The rearranged segments are TRBV25-1 and TRBJ2-7; 8 middle bases align to TRBD1. The receptor's source is a human donor who donated a stem cell graft to a child with acute myeloid leukemia. Sample: PBMCs from the stem cell graft donor, taken from the stem cell graft. The base sequence is TGTGCCAGCAGTGTCTTGGACAGGGAGGCCTACGAGCAGTACTTC. It codes for CASSVLDREAYEQYF.